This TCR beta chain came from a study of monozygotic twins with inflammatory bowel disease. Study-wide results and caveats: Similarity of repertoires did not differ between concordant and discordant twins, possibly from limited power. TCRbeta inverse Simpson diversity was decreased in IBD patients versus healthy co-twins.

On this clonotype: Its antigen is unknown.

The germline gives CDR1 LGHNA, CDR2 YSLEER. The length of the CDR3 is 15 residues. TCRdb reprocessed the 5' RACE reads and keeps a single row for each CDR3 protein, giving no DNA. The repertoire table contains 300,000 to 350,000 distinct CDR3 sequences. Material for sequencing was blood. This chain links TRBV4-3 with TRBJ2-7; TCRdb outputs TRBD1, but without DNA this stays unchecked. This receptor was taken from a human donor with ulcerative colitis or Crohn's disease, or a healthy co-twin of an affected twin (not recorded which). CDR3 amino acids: CASSQDRHRDYEQYF.